This T cell receptor beta chain was identified in a study of cytomegalovirus exposure and HLA in healthy donors. A remark on this clone: Antigen unknown.

Trimming stripped 2 bases from V and 5 bases from J, with 9 bases between. This CDR3 is 13 amino acids long. CDR1 MDHEN and CDR2 SYDVKM come from the germline V gene. 13 Jbeta primers and 60 Vbeta primers were used for the PCR. Per the study methods: In a later analysis, approximately 80 million unique TCR beta chains included roughly 11 million shared by two or more donors. This table comes from immunoSEQ multiplex PCR, and its TCRdb copy is limited to in-frame clones, with some not included. V and J calls and clone size follow that table, whereas D and trimming were derived from the DNA. This sample's table has around 58,000 clones. General study results and limits: Among CMV-associated TCR beta chains, most appeared HLA-restricted in a later analysis. The dataset shows that most TCR sequences were rare, while some public TCRs occurred in many donors.

The sequenced sample consisted of PBMCs. The TCR comes from a man between 50 and 59 years old in good health and CMV-seropositive. The J gene is TRBJ1-1, the V gene TRBV28; no clear D gene. DNA for the CDR3: TGTGCCAGCAGTTTAGAGGTTCTTACTGAAGCTTTCTTT. Encoded protein: CASSLEVLTEAFF.